This T cell receptor (beta chain) is from a study of beta chain features in type 1 diabetes. The study's findings and limits: A PCR bias possibly favoring shorter templates would apply equally to patients and controls. Reduced insertions and increased deletions marked VDJ junctions in type 1 diabetes patients. A moderate, significant TCRB CDR3 shortening appeared in type 1 diabetes across four CD4+ subsets. Sequencing the cDNA could make cells with high TCR expression show up more than they should.

This clone was seen a handful of times. Its target is unknown. The authors sorted CD4+ naive, central memory, regulatory and stem cell-like memory cells via CD45RO/CCR7/CD25/CD127/CD95/CD27. All of the isolated RNA was reverse transcribed, so expressed TCRB transcripts were sequenced. Assay used: immunoSEQ multiplex PCR; TCRdb lists only in-frame clones, some missing. Of 350,000 to 400,000 clones in the sample, around 12% are singletons; the top ten hold roughly 0.0097%. The sequence derives from a woman aged 18 to 35 with type 1 diabetes. Sequenced input: naive CD4+ T cells from blood.

The CDR3 is CASSLGGRKNTDTQYF. In DNA, the CDR3 is TGTGCCAGCAGCTTAGGTGGCCGTAAGAACACAGATACGCAGTATTTT. V and J are TRBV11-2 and TRBJ2-3; D not resolved. The CDR3 consists of 16 residues. Germline CDR1 SGHAT, CDR2 FQNNGV. The V end was cut by 1 base, the J end by 2 bases, with 13 bases between. The whole variable domain, remainder taken from reference TRBV11-2 and TRBJ2-3, is EAGVAQSPRYKIIEKRQSVAFWCNPISGHATLYWYQQILGQGPKLLIQFQNNGVVDDSQLPKDRFSAERLKGVDSTLKIQPAKLEDSAVYLCASSLGGRKNTDTQYFGPGTRLTVL.